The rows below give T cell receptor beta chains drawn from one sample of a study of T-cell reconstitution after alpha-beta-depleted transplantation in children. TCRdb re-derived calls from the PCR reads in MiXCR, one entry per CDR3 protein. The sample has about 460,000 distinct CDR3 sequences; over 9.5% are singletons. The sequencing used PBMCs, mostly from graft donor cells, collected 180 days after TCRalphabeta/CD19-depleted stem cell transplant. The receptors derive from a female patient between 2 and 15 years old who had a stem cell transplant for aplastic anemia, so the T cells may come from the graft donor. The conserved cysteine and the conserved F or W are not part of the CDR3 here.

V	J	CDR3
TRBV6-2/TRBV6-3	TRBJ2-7	ASSTGNWAYEQY
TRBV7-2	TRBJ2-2	ASSTNLGNTGELF
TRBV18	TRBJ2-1	ASSPRQGEYNEQF
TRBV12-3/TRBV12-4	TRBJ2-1	ASSPRTSGPWRANNEQF
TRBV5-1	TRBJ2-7	ASSPNGGSYEQY
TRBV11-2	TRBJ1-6	ASSLTGRGSPLH
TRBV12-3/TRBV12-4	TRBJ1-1	ASSGDGRIEAF
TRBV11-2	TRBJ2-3	ASLRDRGTDTQY
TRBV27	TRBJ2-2	ASTPAGATNTGELF
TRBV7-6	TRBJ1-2	ASSSGGGIYGYT
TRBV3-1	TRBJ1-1	ASAGGPNTEAF
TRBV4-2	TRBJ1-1	ASSLGGAGEAF
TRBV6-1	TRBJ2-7	ASSGLAGGPSYEQY
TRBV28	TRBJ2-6	ASSLWESGANVLT
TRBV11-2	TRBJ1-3	ASSFVHSSGTGTGRNTIY
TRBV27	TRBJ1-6	ASSLDRLNNSPLH
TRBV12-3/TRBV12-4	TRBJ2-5	ASSLARNSQTQY
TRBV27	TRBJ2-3	ASSSMGLETDTQY
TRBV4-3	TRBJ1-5	ASSPSFTGSVNQPQH
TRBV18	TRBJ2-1	ASSPGLRNEQF
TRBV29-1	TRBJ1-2	SGTVGRGGYT
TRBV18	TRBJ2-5	ASSPGRGQETQY
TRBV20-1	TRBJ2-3	SAYLGRGGSTDTQY
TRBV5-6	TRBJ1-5	ASSLGPGTRSNQPQH
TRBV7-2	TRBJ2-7	ASSYRDNSYEQY
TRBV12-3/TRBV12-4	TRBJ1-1	ASSYTTEAF
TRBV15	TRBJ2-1	ATSSPHRRNEQF
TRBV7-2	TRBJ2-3	ASSSGLAGHTDTQY
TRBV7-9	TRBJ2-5	ASSLKDKETQY
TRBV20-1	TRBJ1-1	SASAGQGNTEAF
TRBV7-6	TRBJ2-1	ASSYWTSGYNEQF
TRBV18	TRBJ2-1	ASSRGLGGYNEQF
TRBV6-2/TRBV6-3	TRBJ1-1	ASSADRTYRSEAF
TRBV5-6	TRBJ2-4	ASSPGRVNIQY
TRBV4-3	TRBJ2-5	ASSQAWRYQETQY
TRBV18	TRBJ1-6	ASSPRTGEFSPLH